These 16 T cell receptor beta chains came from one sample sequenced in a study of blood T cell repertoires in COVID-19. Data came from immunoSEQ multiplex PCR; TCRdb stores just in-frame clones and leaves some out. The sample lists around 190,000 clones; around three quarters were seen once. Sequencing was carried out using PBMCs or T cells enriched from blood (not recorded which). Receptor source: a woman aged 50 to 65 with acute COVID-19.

The CDR3 bases are TGTGCCAGCAGCCCCCCCGGGTGGCAGCTTTCTGGAAATGAGCAGTTCTTC. Translating gives CASSPPGWQLSGNEQFF. V gene TRBV7-8 combines with J gene TRBJ2-1; D unclear. This CDR3 is built from 17 residues. The germline V and J ends were trimmed by 5 bases and 7 bases, with 24 bases remaining between them. Per germline, CDR1 SGHVS and CDR2 FQNEAQ.

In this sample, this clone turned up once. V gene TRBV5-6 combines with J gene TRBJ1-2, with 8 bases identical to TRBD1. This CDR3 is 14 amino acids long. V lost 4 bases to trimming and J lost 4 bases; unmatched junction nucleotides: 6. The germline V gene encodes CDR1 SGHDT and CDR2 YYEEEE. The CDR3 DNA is TGTGCCAGCAGCCCCGGACAGGGCGGCTATGGCTACACCTTC. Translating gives CASSPGQGGYGYTF.

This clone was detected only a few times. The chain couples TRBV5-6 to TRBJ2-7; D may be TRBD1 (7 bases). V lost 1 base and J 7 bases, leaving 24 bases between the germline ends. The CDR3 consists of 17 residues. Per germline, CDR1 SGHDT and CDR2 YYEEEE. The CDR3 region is CASSLRTGQTRIGEQYV. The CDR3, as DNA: TGTGCCAGCAGCTTGCGGACAGGCCAGACTAGGATCGGTGAGCAGTACGTC.

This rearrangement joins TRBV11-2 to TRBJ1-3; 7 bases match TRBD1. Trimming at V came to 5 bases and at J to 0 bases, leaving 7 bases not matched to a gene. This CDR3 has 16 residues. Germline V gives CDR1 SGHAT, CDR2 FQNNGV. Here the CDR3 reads CASSANDRDSGNTIYF. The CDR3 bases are TGTGCCAGCAGCGCCAACGACAGGGACTCTGGAAACACCATATATTTT.

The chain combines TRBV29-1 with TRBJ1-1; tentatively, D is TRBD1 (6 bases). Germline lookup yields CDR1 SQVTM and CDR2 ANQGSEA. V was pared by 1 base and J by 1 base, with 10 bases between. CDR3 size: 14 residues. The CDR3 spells CSVEGGGQNTEAFF. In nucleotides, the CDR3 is TGCAGCGTTGAAGGGGGGGGGCAGAACACTGAAGCTTTCTTT.

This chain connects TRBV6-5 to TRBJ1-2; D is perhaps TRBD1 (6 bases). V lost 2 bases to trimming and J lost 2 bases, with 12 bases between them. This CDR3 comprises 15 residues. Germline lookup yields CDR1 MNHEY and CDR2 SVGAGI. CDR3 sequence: CASSYDKRGNYGYTF. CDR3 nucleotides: TGTGCCAGCAGTTACGACAAAAGGGGGAACTATGGCTACACCTTC.

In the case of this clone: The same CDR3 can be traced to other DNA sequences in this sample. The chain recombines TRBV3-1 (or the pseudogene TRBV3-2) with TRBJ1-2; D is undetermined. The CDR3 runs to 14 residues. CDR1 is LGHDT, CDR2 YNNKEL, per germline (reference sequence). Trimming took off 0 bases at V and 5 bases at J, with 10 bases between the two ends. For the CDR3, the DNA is TGTGCCAGCAGCCAAGAGGGCAGGTATTATGGCTACACCTTC. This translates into CASSQEGRYYGYTF.

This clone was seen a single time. This chain's CDR3 is CASKRAGDGQPQHF. CDR3 DNA sequence: TGTGCCAGCAAAAGGGCAGGGGATGGGCAGCCCCAGCATTTT. The genes are TRBV6-5 and TRBJ1-5; maybe TRBD1 (6 bases). Trimming cost V 7 bases and J 7 bases, with 17 bases left between them. The CDR3 loop spans 14 amino acids. Per germline, CDR1 MNHEY and CDR2 SVGAGI.

For the CDR3, the DNA is TGTGCCAGCAGCCCCCGGACAGGGAAAGACACTGAAGCTTTCTTT. It codes for CASSPRTGKDTEAFF. This sequence joins TRBV9 and TRBJ1-1; 8 bases align to TRBD1. Losses at the gene ends were 4 bases for V and 3 bases for J; bases not matched to a gene: 8. CDR3 length: 15 residues. Germline assignment: CDR1 SGDLS and CDR2 YYNGEE. The whole variable domain, remainder taken from reference TRBV9 and TRBJ1-1, is DSGVTQTPKHLITATGQRVTLRCSPRSGDLSVYWYQQSLDQGLQFLIQYYNGEERAKGNILERFSAQQFPDLHSELNLSSLELGDSALYFCASSPRTGKDTEAFFGQGTRLTVV.

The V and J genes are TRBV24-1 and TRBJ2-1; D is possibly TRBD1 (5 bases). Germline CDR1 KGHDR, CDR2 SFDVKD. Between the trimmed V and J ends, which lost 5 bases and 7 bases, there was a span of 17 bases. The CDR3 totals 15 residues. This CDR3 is CATSGGSLNRNEQFF. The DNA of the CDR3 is TGTGCCACCAGTGGGGGCAGCCTGAATAGGAATGAGCAGTTCTTC.

DNA of the CDR3: TGCGCCAGCAGTCCACAGGGGGTAGGCACAGATACGCAGTATTTT. It codes for CASSPQGVGTDTQYF. J is TRBJ2-3 and V is TRBV10-1, with 8 bases aligning to TRBD1. Germline assignment: CDR1 WNHNN and CDR2 SYGVQD (reference sequence). The V gene end was trimmed by 5 bases and the J gene end by 1 base; junction bases not matched to a gene: 5. The CDR3 runs 15 residues.

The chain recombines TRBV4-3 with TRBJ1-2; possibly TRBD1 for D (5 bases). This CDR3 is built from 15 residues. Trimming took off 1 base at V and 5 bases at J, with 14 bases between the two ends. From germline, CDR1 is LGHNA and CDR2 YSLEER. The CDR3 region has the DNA TGCGCCAGCAGCCAAGTGGAGGGGTTAGGGTATGGCTACACCTTC. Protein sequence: CASSQVEGLGYGYTF.

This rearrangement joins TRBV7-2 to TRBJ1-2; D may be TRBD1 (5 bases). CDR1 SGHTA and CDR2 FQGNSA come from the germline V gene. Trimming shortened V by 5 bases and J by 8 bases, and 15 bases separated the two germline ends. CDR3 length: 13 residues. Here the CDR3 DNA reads TGTGCCAGCAGCCCGGGGGTTCGAGAGGGCTACACCTTC. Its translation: CASSPGVREGYTF.

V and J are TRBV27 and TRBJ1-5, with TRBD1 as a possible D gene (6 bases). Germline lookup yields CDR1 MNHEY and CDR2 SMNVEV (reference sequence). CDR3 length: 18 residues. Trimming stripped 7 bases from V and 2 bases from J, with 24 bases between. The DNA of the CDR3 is TGTGCCAGCATTCCCCCCTCCGGGACACGAGGCGGCAATCAGCCCCAGCATTTT. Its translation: CASIPPSGTRGGNQPQHF.

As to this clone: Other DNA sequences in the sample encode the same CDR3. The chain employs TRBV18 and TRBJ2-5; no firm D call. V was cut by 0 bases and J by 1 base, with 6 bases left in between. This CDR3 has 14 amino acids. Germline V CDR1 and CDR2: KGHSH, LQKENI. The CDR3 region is CASSPPSLQETQYF. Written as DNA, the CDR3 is TGTGCCAGCTCACCACCGTCTCTCCAAGAGACCCAGTACTTC.

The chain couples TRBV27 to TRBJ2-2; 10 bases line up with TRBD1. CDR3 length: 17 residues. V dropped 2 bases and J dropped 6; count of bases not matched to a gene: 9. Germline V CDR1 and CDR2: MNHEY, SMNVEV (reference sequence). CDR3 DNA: TGTGCCAGCAGTTTAAGGGACAGGGGAGGAACTTCCGGGGAGCTGTTTTTT. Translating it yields CASSLRDRGGTSGELFF.